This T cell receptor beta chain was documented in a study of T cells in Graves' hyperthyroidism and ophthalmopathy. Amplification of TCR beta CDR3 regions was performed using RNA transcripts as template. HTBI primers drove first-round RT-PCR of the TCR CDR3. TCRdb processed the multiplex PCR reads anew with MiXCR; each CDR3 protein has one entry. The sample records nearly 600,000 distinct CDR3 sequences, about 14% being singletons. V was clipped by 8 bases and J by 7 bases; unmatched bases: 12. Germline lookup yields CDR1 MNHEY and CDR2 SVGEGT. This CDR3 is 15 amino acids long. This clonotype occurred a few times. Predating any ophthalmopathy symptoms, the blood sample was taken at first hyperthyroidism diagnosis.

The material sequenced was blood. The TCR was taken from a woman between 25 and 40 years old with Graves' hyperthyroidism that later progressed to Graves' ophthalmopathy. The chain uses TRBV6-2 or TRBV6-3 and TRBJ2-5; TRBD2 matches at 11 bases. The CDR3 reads CASGRPLAGGGTQYF. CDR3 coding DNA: TGTGCCAGCGGACGGCCCCTAGCGGGAGGCGGGACCCAGTACTTC.